This T cell receptor (beta chain) emerged from a study of T cell clonality in common variable immunodeficiency. This table comes from immunoSEQ multiplex PCR, and its TCRdb copy is limited to in-frame clones, with some not included. Observed in the sample are over 55,000 clones, none of them singletons. The CDR3 runs 14 residues. CDR1 is DFQATT, CDR2 SNEGSKA, per germline (reference sequence). V lost 8 bases and J lost 6; bases outside the gene matches: 12. There are many counts of this clone. The read terminates 3 residues ahead of where the CDR3 ends, so the germline J gene completes it. This TCR derives from a person aged 18 to 70 in good health. The gene calls are TRBV20-1 and TRBJ2-3, with 9 bases matching TRBD2. Sample: peripheral blood mononuclear cells. The CDR3 bases that were read are TGCAGTCCCAATTTAGCGGGAGCAGGGGATACG. This gives the protein CSPNLAGAGDT. The full CDR3 is CSPNLAGAGDTQYF.